Shown below are 6 T cell receptor beta chains from a single sample sequenced in a study of T cell repertoires in cytomegalovirus infection. TCRdb re-derived calls from the reads in MiXCR, one entry per CDR3 protein. The data hold about 140,000 distinct CDR3 sequences, with about 6.5% observed a single time. The specimen sequenced was PBMCs. The receptor set was obtained from a human donor in good health (CMV status not recorded). Some clones in this sample may be carry-over from other donors' samples.

This clonotype has a count of ten or more. V usage is TRBV7-2 and J usage is TRBJ1-1; 7 nucleotides line up with TRBD1. The V gene's germline CDR1 is SGHTA and CDR2 FQGNSA. This CDR3 comprises 13 residues. Unmatched junction bases numbered 2, after V lost 1 base and J lost 6 bases. In nucleotides, the CDR3 is TGTGCCAGCAGCTTAGGAGGGGGCCCTGAAGCTTTCTTT. Translating it yields CASSLGGGPEAFF. The variable domain in full, completed from reference TRBV7-2 and TRBJ1-1, reads GAGVSQSPSNKVTEKGKDVELRCDPISGHTALYWYRQSLGQGLEFLIYFQGNSAPDKSGLPSDRFSAERTGGSVSTLTIQRTQQEDSAVYLCASSLGGGPEAFFGQGTRLTVV.

V is TRBV11-2 and J is TRBJ2-3; weak D call: TRBD1 (5 bases). The ends were cut back, 4 bases at V and 8 bases at J, with 7 bases in the middle. Germline assignment: CDR1 SGHAT and CDR2 FQNNGV. This CDR3 has 11 residues. The CDR3 coding sequence is TGTGCCAGCAGCTCAGGGATTACGCAGTATTTT. Its protein product is CASSSGITQYF.

This clonotype turned up a few times. This chain joins TRBV4-2 and TRBJ1-2; D unresolved. Between the trimmed V and J ends, which lost 3 bases and 4 bases, there was a span of 15 bases. The CDR3 covers 15 residues. Germline-derived CDR1 and CDR2 are LGHNA and YNFKEQ. The CDR3 is CASSHDGLPSYGYTF. The DNA for the CDR3 is TGTGCCAGCAGCCACGATGGGCTGCCCTCCTATGGCTACACCTTC.

This clonotype was seen repeatedly, ten times or more. CDR3 bases: TGTGCCAGCATCTGGGGGACAGGAGGGGACACTGAAGCTTTCTTT. This sequence encodes CASIWGTGGDTEAFF. The J gene is TRBJ1-1, the V gene TRBV6-2 or TRBV6-3; 8 bases line up with TRBD1. The V and J ends lost 7 bases and 3 bases, in that order; junction bases with no gene match: 10. The CDR3 is 15 amino acids. From germline, CDR1 is MNHEY and CDR2 SVGEGT.

This clonotype was seen repeatedly, ten times or more. The chain joins TRBV7-8 to TRBJ1-1; 7 nucleotides match TRBD1. CDR1 is SGHVS, CDR2 FQNEAQ, per germline. V lost 4 bases, J lost 3 bases, and 8 bases stayed unmatched. This CDR3 contains 15 residues. The CDR3 DNA follows: TGTGCCAGCAGCTCAGGCGCAGGGGGACACACTGAAGCTTTCTTT. This translates into CASSSGAGGHTEAFF.

The sample holds one count of this clonotype. This clone may be a read error of a much larger clone one base away. The V and J genes are TRBV10-3 and TRBJ2-3; D gene uncertain. Trimming left V 7 bases short and J 2 bases short, with 7 bases between. Germline V gene data show CDR1 as ENHRY and CDR2 as SYGVKD. This CDR3 contains 12 residues. CDR3 residues: CAIKAITDTQYF. CDR3 DNA: TGTGCCATCAAGGCTATCACAGATACGCAGTATTTT.